These T cell receptor beta chains were read from a single sample in a study of T cells in tuberculosis. Assay used: immunoSEQ multiplex PCR; TCRdb lists only in-frame clones, some missing. The sample has 30,000 or so clones, 95% to 96% seen once. Sequenced material: PBMCs. These receptors originate from a donor between 5 and 29 years old with latent tuberculosis or without tuberculosis infection. CDR3s include the opening cysteine and the closing phenylalanine or tryptophan. Each record gives: clone size, J gene, V gene, D gene, CDR3 DNA, CDR3 protein. The D gene is left open where the match is weak. Size values are once, few and many counts, or a class for expanded clones, and some rows have none.

.,TRBJ1-1,TRBV28,.,TGTGCCAGCAGTTCACACGGGGGTCCGGACACTGAAGCTTTCTTT,CASSSHGGPDTEAFF
.,TRBJ2-1,TRBV2,.,TGTGCCAGCAGAGACGGGTTAGAGCAGTTCTTC,CASRDGLEQFF
.,TRBJ1-1,TRBV2,.,TGTGCCAGCAGTGATGGCCAGGGTAACACTGAAGCTTTCTTT,CASSDGQGNTEAFF
.,TRBJ2-5,TRBV6-1,TRBD2,TGTGCCAGCAGCAAGGGACTAGTGGGGACCCAGTACTTC,CASSKGLVGTQYF
.,TRBJ2-1,TRBV2,TRBD1,TGTGCCTGTAGGCCGCCGGGACAGGGCGACAATGAGCAGTTCTTC,CACRPPGQGDNEQFF
.,TRBJ2-3,TRBV10-3,TRBD2,TGTGCCATCAGTCTAGCGGGAGATACGCAGTATTTT,CAISLAGDTQYF
.,TRBJ2-7,TRBV18,TRBD1,TGTGCCAGCTCACCGCCGGACAGGGCCTCGGGAGAGCAGTACTTC,CASSPPDRASGEQYF
.,TRBJ2-3,TRBV9,TRBD2,TGTGCCAGCAGCGGAAGCGGGGGTTGGACAGATACGCAGTATTTT,CASSGSGGWTDTQYF
.,TRBJ1-1,TRBV29-1,.,TGCAGCGCCCTAGGGGGGGGACACACTGAAGCTTTCTTT,CSALGGGHTEAFF
.,TRBJ2-6,TRBV6-1,.,TGTGCCAGCAGTGAACGGTTGTCTGGGGCCAACGTCCTGACTTTC,CASSERLSGANVLTF
.,TRBJ1-2,TRBV20-1,.,TGCAGTGCTTCGGAGTATGGCTACACCTTC,CSASEYGYTF
.,TRBJ2-7,TRBV7-8,TRBD1,TGTGCCAGCAGCTCGCTGGGACAGGGATACGAGCAGTACTTC,CASSSLGQGYEQYF
.,TRBJ1-1,TRBV29-1,TRBD1,TGCAGCGTTCCCTCAGGACAGGGCCACACTGAAGCTTTCTTT,CSVPSGQGHTEAFF
.,TRBJ2-7,TRBV19,TRBD1,TGTGCCAGTAGTACCGACAGGGGATTCTACGAGCAGTACTTC,CASSTDRGFYEQYF
.,TRBJ2-7,TRBV9,TRBD2,TGTGCCAGCAGCAATAGCGGGAACGAGCAGTACTTC,CASSNSGNEQYF
once,TRBJ2-1,TRBV27,TRBD1,TGTGCCAGCAGTTCCGGGACAGACATAAACGGGGCCTACAATGAGCAGTTCTTC,CASSSGTDINGAYNEQFF
.,TRBJ1-2,TRBV27,TRBD1,TGTGCCAGCAGTCCCGAGACAGGGCTCCTCTATGGCTACACCTTC,CASSPETGLLYGYTF
once,TRBJ2-7,TRBV4-1,.,TGCGCCAGCAGCCAAGAATGGCGTAGCATCGAGCAGTACTTC,CASSQEWRSIEQYF
.,TRBJ1-2,TRBV5-1,.,TGCGCCAGCAGCTTGGACAGATACTATGGCTACACCTTC,CASSLDRYYGYTF
.,TRBJ1-1,TRBV2,.,TGTGCCAGCAGGGTGGGAACAGGGATATTGAACACTGAAGCTTTCTTT,CASRVGTGILNTEAFF
.,TRBJ2-2,TRBV7-2,.,TGTGCCAGCAGCTCCCGACGGGTCGGGGAGCTGTTTTTT,CASSSRRVGELFF
few,TRBJ1-2,TRBV27,TRBD1,TGTGCCAGCAGTCCCCCGGGACAGGGGAGAGGCTACACCTTC,CASSPPGQGRGYTF
once,TRBJ1-1,TRBV4-1,.,TGCGCCAGCAGCCAAGGGCAGGGCTTGAACACTGAAGCTTTCTTT,CASSQGQGLNTEAFF
.,TRBJ1-1,TRBV27,.,TGTGCCAGCACCCCGCTAGGGGGCACTGAAGCTTTCTTT,CASTPLGGTEAFF
few,TRBJ2-1,TRBV5-1,TRBD2,TGCGCCAGCAGCACTAGCGGGGCCTACAATGAGCAGTTCTTC,CASSTSGAYNEQFF
.,TRBJ1-2,TRBV7-2,TRBD1,TGTGCCAGCAGCTCCTACCGGGACAGGGGTAATGGCTACACCTTC,CASSSYRDRGNGYTF
.,TRBJ1-2,TRBV30,.,TGTGCCTGGACTGAACAGGGTACCTATGAGGGCTACACCTTC,CAWTEQGTYEGYTF
.,TRBJ2-7,TRBV6-5,.,TGTGCCAGCAGTTACAAGTCCCAGGGCAACTACGAGCAGTACTTC,CASSYKSQGNYEQYF
.,TRBJ1-5,TRBV19,.,TGTGCCAGTATTGAGTGCGTCTTCTGTATGGGCAATCAGCCCCAGCATTTT,CASIECVFCMGNQPQHF
.,TRBJ2-3,TRBV5-1,TRBD1,TGCGCCAGCAGTCTGGGGGCTACAGGGGTATGGGCAGATACGCAGTATTTT,CASSLGATGVWADTQYF
few,TRBJ2-5,TRBV5-1,TRBD2,TGCGCCAGCAGCCCCCGGACTAGCGGGAGTCCTGAGACCCAGTACTTC,CASSPRTSGSPETQYF
.,TRBJ1-5,TRBV11-2,TRBD1,TGTGCCAGCAGCTTAGGGAGAACAGGGGGGCAGCCCCAGCATTTT,CASSLGRTGGQPQHF
.,TRBJ2-7,TRBV6-1,TRBD1,TGTGCCAGCAGTGAAAACAGGGGGCGCGAGCAGTACTTC,CASSENRGREQYF
once,TRBJ2-1,TRBV25-1,.,TGTGCCAGCGTGACTAATTTCGAGCAGTTCTTC,CASVTNFEQFF
.,TRBJ1-3,TRBV7-2,.,TGTGCCAGCAGCTTATCAGGGACTACCATATATTTT,CASSLSGTTIYF
once,TRBJ2-7,TRBV5-1,.,TGCGCCAGCAGCTTGGTTTGGCAGGGAAGCTACGAGCAGTACTTC,CASSLVWQGSYEQYF
.,TRBJ1-1,TRBV13,.,TGTGCCAGCAGCCGAGCTAACACTGAAGCTTTCTTT,CASSRANTEAFF
.,TRBJ1-1,TRBV30,TRBD1,TGTGCCTGGACCGGGACAGCTCCAAACACTGAAGCTTTCTTT,CAWTGTAPNTEAFF
.,TRBJ2-1,TRBV9,TRBD1,TGTGCCAGCAGCGGAACCGGGACAGGGAGGTCCGATGAGCAGTTCTTC,CASSGTGTGRSDEQFF
.,TRBJ2-7,TRBV6-5,.,TGTGCCAGCAGTTACGGGTCCGGGACGGGAGTCTACGAGCAGTACTTC,CASSYGSGTGVYEQYF